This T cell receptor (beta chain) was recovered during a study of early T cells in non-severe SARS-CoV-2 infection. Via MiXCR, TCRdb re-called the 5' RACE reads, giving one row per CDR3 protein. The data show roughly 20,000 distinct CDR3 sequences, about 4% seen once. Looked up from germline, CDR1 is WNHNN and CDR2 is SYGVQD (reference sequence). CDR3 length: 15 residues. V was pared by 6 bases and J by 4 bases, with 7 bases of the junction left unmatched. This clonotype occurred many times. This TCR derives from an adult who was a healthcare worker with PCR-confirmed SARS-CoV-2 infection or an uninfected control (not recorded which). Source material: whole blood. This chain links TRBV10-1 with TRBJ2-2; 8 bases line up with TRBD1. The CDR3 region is CASRANTGGTGELFF. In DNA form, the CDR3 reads TGCGCCAGCAGGGCAAACACAGGGGGCACCGGGGAGCTGTTTTTT.